What follows are 14 T cell receptor beta chains derived from one specimen sequenced in a study of T cells after somatic rescue of genetic block. TCRdb keeps only in-frame clones here, not all; method: immunoSEQ multiplex PCR. The sample lists 15,000 or so clones, around 70% occurring once. Sample: peripheral blood mononuclear cells (PBMCs). The source is a man aged 18-30 years.

This clone was seen only a few times. The chain recombines TRBV11-2 with TRBJ2-1, with 11 bases fitting TRBD2. The CDR3 extends over 16 amino acids. V gave up 1 base and J gave up 7 bases; unmatched junction bases: 6. Germline CDR1 and CDR2: SGHAT and FQNNGV. CDR3 protein: CASSLVGLAGLNEQFF. The CDR3 bases are TGTGCCAGCAGCTTAGTAGGACTAGCGGGCTTAAATGAGCAGTTCTTC.

The V and J genes are TRBV19 and TRBJ2-2; maybe TRBD2 (6 bases). Per germline, CDR1 LNHDA and CDR2 SQIVND (reference sequence). The germline V and J ends were trimmed by 5 bases and 6 bases, with 10 bases remaining between them. The CDR3 has 13 amino acids. The CDR3 sequence: CASSPGRSGELFF. DNA for the CDR3: TGTGCCAGTAGTCCCGGGAGATCCGGGGAGCTGTTTTTT.

This clone was seen more than once but under ten times. V usage is TRBV6-6 and J usage is TRBJ2-7, with TRBD2 identical over 9 bases. V dropped 4 bases and J dropped 4; count of bases not matched to a gene: 5. Germline V gene data show CDR1 as MNHNY and CDR2 as SVGAGI (reference sequence). The CDR3 loop spans 14 amino acids. This CDR3 reads CASSSTSGIYEQYF. The CDR3 bases are TGTGCCAGCAGTTCGACTAGCGGAATATACGAGCAGTACTTC.

The V and J genes are TRBV19 and TRBJ1-1, with 7 bases matching TRBD1. The germline CDR1 and CDR2 sequences are LNHDA and SQIVND (reference sequence). This CDR3 comprises 14 residues. J was trimmed by 3 bases and V by 6 bases; bases with no gene match: 7. CDR3 amino acids: CASSHTGVDTEAFF. The CDR3 region has the DNA TGTGCCAGTAGCCATACAGGGGTCGACACTGAAGCTTTCTTT.

V usage is TRBV28 and J usage is TRBJ1-1; D is possibly TRBD1 (6 bases). The V end lost 6 bases, the J end lost 8 bases, and 16 bases lay between the germline ends. This CDR3 region has 13 residues. CDR1 is MDHEN, CDR2 SYDVKM, per germline. CDR3 DNA: TGTGCCAGCAGCCTAGGACAGCTTTTGGAAGCTTTCTTT. Translated, it gives CASSLGQLLEAFF.

The rearrangement links TRBV7-6 to TRBJ2-1; 8 bases are shared with TRBD2. V lost 0 bases to trimming and J lost 10 bases; unmatched junction nucleotides: 11. Germline V CDR1 and CDR2: SGHVS, FNYEAQ. This CDR3 region has 16 residues. The DNA for the CDR3 is TGTGCCAGCAGCTTAGCTAGCGGGAAGATTTCTGGGGAGCAGTTCTTC. Translated: CASSLASGKISGEQFF. The whole variable domain, remainder taken from reference TRBV7-6 and TRBJ2-1, is GAGVSQSPRYKVTKRGQDVALRCDPISGHVSLYWYRQALGQGPEFLTYFNYEAQQDKSGLPNDRFSAERPEGSISTLTIQRTEQRDSAMYRCASSLASGKISGEQFFGPGTRLTVL.

The chain recombines TRBV28 with TRBJ2-7; D is possibly TRBD1 or TRBD2 (6 bases each). Germline CDR1 MDHEN, CDR2 SYDVKM. V lost 5 bases and J 7 bases, leaving 18 bases between the germline ends. There are 14 residues in the CDR3. The CDR3 sequence is CASSRDPGGREQYF. CDR3 DNA sequence: TGTGCCAGCAGTCGCGACCCCGGGGGCCGGGAGCAGTACTTC. Supplemented by reference TRBV28 and TRBJ2-7, the full variable domain reads DVKVTQSSRYLVKRTGEKVFLECVQDMDHENMFWYRQDPGLGLRLIYFSYDVKMKEKGDIPEGYSVSREKKERFSLILESASTNQTSMYLCASSRDPGGREQYFGPGTRLTVT.

V usage is TRBV14 and J usage is TRBJ2-5; D gene uncertain. V was clipped by 2 bases and J by 1 base, with 17 bases between them. There are 17 residues in the CDR3. From germline, CDR1 is SGHDN and CDR2 FVKESK. CDR3 DNA sequence: TGTGCCAGCAGCCAATATGAATATGGGCTTCTCCAAGAGACCCAGTACTTC. This sequence encodes CASSQYEYGLLQETQYF.

This chain links TRBV9 with TRBJ1-1, with a weak D call TRBD1 (6 bases). V gave up 3 bases and J gave up 1 base, with 13 bases separating them. The CDR3 length is 15 residues. CDR1 is SGDLS and CDR2 is YYNGEE in the germline V gene. The CDR3 DNA follows: TGTGCCAGCAGCGCAACAGGGTTGAGGAACACTGAAGCTTTCTTT. This translates into CASSATGLRNTEAFF.

This sequence joins TRBV5-1 and TRBJ2-7, with 8 nucleotides matching TRBD1. The germline V gene has CDR1 SGHRS and CDR2 YFSETQ. CDR3 length equals 12 residues. Losses at the gene ends were 0 bases for V and 7 bases for J; bases not matched to a gene: 0. This CDR3 reads CASSLGTGEQYF. The CDR3, as DNA: TGCGCCAGCAGCTTGGGGACAGGGGAGCAGTACTTC.

The V gene is TRBV6-6, the J gene TRBJ2-2, with D perhaps matching TRBD1 (6 bases). The CDR3 loop spans 14 amino acids. The germline CDR1 and CDR2 sequences are MNHNY and SVGAGI (reference sequence). Trimming cost V 5 bases and J 2 bases, with 9 bases left between them. The CDR3 DNA sequence: TGTGCCAGCAGTAGGACAGCTAACACCGGGGAGCTGTTTTTT. Residues: CASSRTANTGELFF.

This clone was detected only once. The V and J genes are TRBV9 and TRBJ1-3, with D perhaps TRBD1 (6 bases). CDR3 length: 16 amino acids. The germline CDR1 and CDR2 sequences are SGDLS and YYNGEE. V was pared by 0 bases and J by 2 bases, with 12 bases between. CDR3: CASSVETGSPGNTIYF. The CDR3 region has the DNA TGTGCCAGCAGCGTAGAGACAGGAAGCCCTGGAAACACCATATATTTT.

The chain's CDR3 is CASSFWASGRDTQYF. The DNA of the CDR3 is TGTGCCAGCAGCTTTTGGGCTAGCGGGAGGGATACGCAGTATTTT. The gene calls are TRBV7-9 and TRBJ2-3, with TRBD2 matching 11 bases. Germline V gene sequence: CDR1 SEHNR, CDR2 FQNEAQ (reference sequence). The CDR3 is made up of 15 amino acids. J was trimmed by 6 bases and V by 3 bases; bases with no gene match: 5.

The rearrangement joins TRBV10-1 to TRBJ2-2; tentative D call: TRBD2 (5 bases). The CDR3 has 15 amino acids. Trimming cost V 6 bases and J 0 bases, with 11 bases left between them. Germline CDR1 and CDR2: WNHNN and SYGVQD (reference sequence). This CDR3 is CASSMGAANTGELFF. The CDR3 nucleotides read TGCGCCAGCAGCATGGGAGCCGCGAACACCGGGGAGCTGTTTTTT.